This record looks at one T cell receptor (beta chain) sequence and its context. These data originate in a study of blood T cell repertoires in COVID-19. The wider study: In each case, the material was cDNA or gDNA derived from T cells, B-cell-depleted T cells, or PBMCs.

Assignment of participants to cohorts was predicated upon participant-reported clinical history. Symptom resolution, clearance, or two negative PCRs marked the recovered donors of Cohort 3. Data came from immunoSEQ multiplex PCR; TCRdb stores just in-frame clones and leaves some out. The sample carries under 200,000 clones, about 80% recorded once. Material: PBMCs or T cells enriched from blood (not recorded which). This sequence was found in a man aged 50-60 years who had recovered from COVID-19.

This chain's CDR3 is CASSVGQVDYNEQFF. In DNA, the CDR3 is TGTGCCAGTAGTGTCGGACAGGTCGACTACAATGAGCAGTTCTTC. The genes are TRBV19 and TRBJ2-1; TRBD1 agrees at 7 bases. The germline V gene encodes CDR1 LNHDA and CDR2 SQIVND (reference sequence). Trimming took 5 bases from V and 3 from J; bases not matched to a gene: 7. The CDR3 runs 15 residues.